The present T cell receptor beta chain was sequenced within a study of blood T cell repertoires in COVID-19. Study as a whole: Samples taken during acute and convalescent COVID-19 were collected in the United States, Italy and Spain.

V was pared by 0 bases and J by 4 bases, with 18 bases of the junction left unmatched. Germline assignment: CDR1 ENHRY and CDR2 SYGVKD. The CDR3 contains 20 residues. Cohort assignment relied on participant-reported clinical history. The recovered donors of Cohort 3 showed two negative PCRs, clearance, or symptom resolution. Clones were sequenced by immunoSEQ multiplex PCR, and TCRdb holds only the in-frame ones, with some missing. This repertoire shows around 310,000 clones, roughly 89% found once; its top ten account for roughly a tenth. Material for sequencing was PBMCs or T cells enriched from blood (not recorded which). This sequence joins TRBV10-3 and TRBJ2-1, with 7 nucleotides matching TRBD2. This receptor was taken from a woman in her twenties or thirties who had recovered from COVID-19. This CDR3 reads CAISESRPFKLAVLYNEQFF. The CDR3 DNA is TGTGCCATCAGTGAGTCGCGGCCCTTTAAGCTAGCGGTCCTGTACAATGAGCAGTTCTTC.